Presented here are 14 T cell receptor beta chains from one specimen sequenced in a study of Ad26.COV2.S vaccination and SARS-CoV-2 variants. The protocol was immunoSEQ multiplex PCR, while the TCRdb copy is restricted to in-frame clones and leaves out a portion. The sample contains about 350,000 clones, about 90% of which appear only once. The sample in question was peripheral blood, obtained after recovery from COVID-19. The receptors were sampled from a human donor who had recovered from COVID-19.

As to this clone: This specimen includes other DNA sequences encoding the same CDR3. The chain couples TRBV7-6 to TRBJ2-6; the match to TRBD1 covers 8 bases. The V gene end was trimmed by 4 bases and the J gene end by 0 bases; junction bases not matched to a gene: 2. Germline V CDR1 and CDR2: SGHVS, FNYEAQ. The CDR3 sequence is 16 residues long. This chain's CDR3 is CASSSTGGSGANVLTF. The CDR3 bases are TGTGCCAGCAGCTCAACAGGGGGCTCTGGGGCCAACGTCCTGACTTTC.

This clone has a single count. V gene TRBV27 combines with J gene TRBJ1-2; perhaps TRBD1 as D (5 bases). V dropped 6 bases and J dropped 2 bases, with 10 bases sitting between them. This CDR3 spans 13 amino acids. Germline CDR1 and CDR2: MNHEY and SMNVEV (reference sequence). The CDR3 loop is CASRGTDNYGYTF. The CDR3, as DNA: TGTGCCAGCAGGGGGACGGACAACTATGGCTACACCTTC.

The V gene is TRBV5-6, the J gene TRBJ2-1; D not resolved. The CDR3 extends over 14 amino acids. Trimming took off 1 base at V and 3 bases at J, with 8 bases between the two ends. CDR1 is SGHDT, CDR2 YYEEEE, per germline. The CDR3 nucleotides read TGTGCCAGCAGCTTGTACCACAACTACAATGAGCAGTTCTTC. This encodes CASSLYHNYNEQFF.

This clone was counted a few times. The chain combines TRBV7-3 with TRBJ2-7; D ambiguous. Germline V lookup: CDR1 SGHTA, CDR2 FQGTGA. V lost 5 bases and J lost 1, with 9 bases in between. This CDR3 comprises 13 residues. The CDR3 is CASSPEWSYEQYF. The CDR3 region has the DNA TGTGCCAGCAGCCCGGAGTGGTCCTACGAGCAGTACTTC.

The CDR3, as DNA: TGTGCCAGCAGCTTAACAGATACGCAGTATTTT. Residues: CASSLTDTQYF. The chain combines TRBV7-6 with TRBJ2-3, with D unclear. Trimming pared 2 bases from V and 3 bases from J, leaving 0 bases between. The germline gives CDR1 SGHVS, CDR2 FNYEAQ. This CDR3 region has 11 residues.

The sample holds one count of this clone. The rearrangement links TRBV5-4 to TRBJ1-6; 7 bases agree with TRBD1. Germline V gene lookup returns CDR1 SGHNT and CDR2 YYREEE (reference sequence). This CDR3 has 19 amino acids. V shed 5 bases, J shed 0 bases, and the junction held 14 bases outside the gene matches. The CDR3 protein is CASSSIGGPLSSYNSPLHF. The CDR3 nucleotides are TGTGCCAGCAGTTCCATAGGGGGCCCCCTTAGCTCCTATAATTCACCCCTCCACTTT.

V is TRBV6-5 and J is TRBJ1-5; no reliable D call. From germline, CDR1 is MNHEY and CDR2 SVGAGI. The CDR3 consists of 13 residues. The V gene lost 0 bases and the J gene lost 6 bases, with 6 bases spanning the gap. CDR3 loop: CASSYSTSQPQHF. Here the CDR3 DNA reads TGTGCCAGCAGTTACTCGACAAGTCAGCCCCAGCATTTT.

The CDR3 coding sequence is TGTGCCAGTAAGATAGCGGGGGGGCGATCCTACGAGCAGTACTTC. It translates to CASKIAGGRSYEQYF. The chain has TRBV19 and TRBJ2-7, with 11 bases lining up with TRBD2. V trimming: 7 bases; J trimming: 1 base; junction bases outside the gene matches: 6. This CDR3 comprises 15 residues. Germline lookup yields CDR1 LNHDA and CDR2 SQIVND (reference sequence).

The V call is TRBV2, the J call TRBJ1-2; D is unclear. Germline CDR1 is SNHLY and CDR2 is FYNNEI. The CDR3 totals 12 residues. Trimming cost V 4 bases and J 4 bases, with 7 bases left between them. Here the CDR3 reads CASSGRTYGYTF. The CDR3 DNA reads as TGTGCCAGCAGTGGCAGGACCTATGGCTACACCTTC.

This chain links TRBV7-2 with TRBJ1-1, with 8 nucleotides matching TRBD1. Germline CDR1 is SGHTA and CDR2 is FQGNSA. This CDR3 comprises 15 residues. J was trimmed by 4 bases and V by 3 bases; bases with no gene match: 7. In DNA, the CDR3 is TGTGCCAGCAGCTTCGACGGACAGGGCGTCACTGAAGCTTTCTTT. It encodes CASSFDGQGVTEAFF.

This clone was found once. This chain joins TRBV10-3 and TRBJ2-1, with TRBD2 matching 14 bases. J lost 2 bases, V lost 10 bases, and 16 bases had no gene match. In germline, CDR1 is ENHRY, CDR2 SYGVKD. This CDR3 is built from 19 residues. The CDR3 here is CATRGPTSGGATTYNEQFF. CDR3 coding DNA: TGTGCCACCCGGGGGCCGACTAGCGGGGGGGCCACAACCTACAATGAGCAGTTCTTC.

In its sample, this clone was seen once. This CDR3 reads CASSIREAGTGAYNEQFF. The CDR3 nucleotides read TGTGCCAGTAGTATTCGGGAGGCCGGGACAGGGGCTTATAATGAGCAGTTCTTC. The chain combines TRBV19 with TRBJ2-1; 10 positions agree with TRBD1. The ends lost 3 bases at V and 7 bases at J; junction bases unmatched: 15. Germline V CDR1 and CDR2: LNHDA, SQIVND (reference sequence). The CDR3 is made up of 18 amino acids.

The rearrangement uses TRBV6-7 and TRBJ1-6; D unresolved. TRBV6-7 is annotated as an ORF whose role is uncertain. V was trimmed by 8 bases and J by 6 bases, leaving 17 bases between them. CDR3 length: 15 amino acids. The CDR3 protein is CASPPGGRGNSPLHF. For the CDR3, the DNA is TGTGCCAGCCCCCCGGGAGGCAGAGGTAATTCACCCCTCCACTTT.

This clone was detected only once. The rearrangement links TRBV5-1 to TRBJ1-4; a possible D gene is TRBD1 (5 bases). CDR1 is SGHRS, CDR2 YFSETQ, per germline. The CDR3 is 14 residues long. V was cut by 4 bases and J by 7 bases, with 14 bases left in between. In nucleotides, the CDR3 is TGCGCCAGCAGCGGGGCAGGGAGGGGTGAAAAACTGTTTTTT. Its translation is CASSGAGRGEKLFF.